A single sample is the source of the 8 T cell receptor beta chains below, sequenced in a study of vaccination and CD4 T cells after COVID-19. Treatment: roughly 11-day PBMC culture with coronavirus spike peptide pools or control peptides (ViraFEST assay). Harvesting of the unexposed donor's CD4+ T cells predated the COVID-19 pandemic (2011-2018). Cultured CD4+ T cells had their DNA profiled by the Oncomine TCR Beta short-read assay. Each CDR3 protein is one row after TCRdb ran MiXCR on the PCR reads. The table shows thousands of distinct CDR3 sequences, with around a third occurring only once. Their antigens are not known. Sequenced: CD4+ T cells from blood, cultured in vitro. The receptors were sampled from a human donor in good health.

This clonotype came up once. The rearrangement joins TRBV12-3 or TRBV12-4 to TRBJ1-1; D not certain. Trimming pared 7 bases from V and 0 bases from J, leaving 9 bases between. The CDR3 spans 13 residues. CDR3 residues: CASTTPMNTEAFF. CDR3 bases: TGTGCCAGCACCACTCCCATGAACACTGAAGCTTTCTTT.

This clonotype showed up just once. The genes are TRBV30 and TRBJ1-1; D gene unclear. Germline V CDR1 and CDR2: GTSNPN, SVGIG (reference sequence). Trimming removed 2 bases from V and 0 bases from J, with 10 bases in between. The CDR3 totals 14 residues. The CDR3 loop is CAWSIGRLNTEAFF. The CDR3, as DNA: TGTGCCTGGAGTATAGGACGGCTGAACACTGAAGCTTTCTTT.

The chain carries TRBV7-9 and TRBJ1-6; D is perhaps TRBD1 (5 bases). The germline V gene has CDR1 SEHNR and CDR2 FQNEAQ (reference sequence). The CDR3 covers 14 residues. The V and J ends lost 1 base and 13 bases respectively, with 14 bases between them. The CDR3 DNA reads TGTGCCAGCAGCTTAGAAGGGTCAAACAGGCCCCTCCACTTT. It encodes CASSLEGSNRPLHF.

This clonotype was picked up a small number of times. This chain connects TRBV2 to TRBJ1-1; D remains ambiguous. The V gene lost 6 bases and the J gene lost 0 bases, with 8 bases spanning the gap. This CDR3 has 13 residues. Germline loops: CDR1 SNHLY, CDR2 FYNNEI. CDR3 region: CASSQTMNTEAFF. The CDR3 region has the DNA TGTGCCAGCAGCCAGACCATGAACACTGAAGCTTTCTTT. Combining the CDR3 with reference TRBV2 and TRBJ1-1 gives the whole variable domain EPEVTQTPSHQVTQMGQEVILRCVPISNHLYFYWYRQILGQKVEFLVSFYNNEISEKSEIFDDQFSVERPDGSNFTLKIRSTKLEDSAMYFCASSQTMNTEAFFGQGTRLTVV.

This clonotype was detected only a few times. CDR3 region: CASTFGTAQTNTEAFF. CDR3 DNA: TGTGCCAGCACTTTCGGGACAGCGCAAACGAACACTGAAGCTTTCTTT. The chain has TRBV6-1 and TRBJ1-1; 7 bases agree with TRBD1. V shed 7 bases and J 1 base; nucleotides not matched to a gene: 12. This CDR3 region has 16 residues. Germline CDR1 MNHNS, CDR2 SASEGT.

V and J are TRBV6-1 and TRBJ1-1; maybe TRBD1 (5 bases). The CDR3 covers 15 residues. Between the trimmed V and J ends, which lost 5 bases and 3 bases, there was a span of 16 bases. CDR1 and CDR2 (germline): MNHNS, SASEGT. CDR3 sequence: CASSQTWGSDTEAFF. As DNA, the CDR3 is TGTGCCAGCAGTCAGACCTGGGGGAGTGACACTGAAGCTTTCTTT.

This clonotype was seen a handful of times. The V call is TRBV7-3, the J call TRBJ1-1; a weak D match, TRBD1 (5 bases). Between the trimmed V and J ends, which lost 1 base and 3 bases, there was a span of 12 bases. In germline, CDR1 is SGHTA, CDR2 FQGTGA. The CDR3 extends over 15 amino acids. The CDR3 DNA follows: TGTGCCAGCAGCTTAATACTAGTAGGGGACACTGAAGCTTTCTTT. Its translation is CASSLILVGDTEAFF.

This clonotype was observed a handful of times. The chain employs TRBV7-9 and TRBJ1-1; D is unclear. V dropped 2 bases and J dropped 4 bases, with 14 bases sitting between them. CDR1 and CDR2 (germline): SEHNR, FQNEAQ (reference sequence). The CDR3 runs 15 residues. CDR3 nucleotide sequence: TGTGCCAGCAGCTTATCGGCTCCGCGTAGCACTGAAGCTTTCTTT. This translates into CASSLSAPRSTEAFF.